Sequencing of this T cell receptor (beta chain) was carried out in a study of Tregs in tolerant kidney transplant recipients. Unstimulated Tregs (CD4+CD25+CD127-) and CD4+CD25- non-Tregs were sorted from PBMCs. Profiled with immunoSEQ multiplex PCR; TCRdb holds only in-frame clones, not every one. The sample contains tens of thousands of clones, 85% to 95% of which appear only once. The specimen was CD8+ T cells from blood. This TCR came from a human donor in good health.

CDR3 sequence reads: CASSPEGGQGRTYEQYF. CDR3 DNA: TGTGCCAGCAGCCCAGAGGGGGGCCAGGGGCGAACCTACGAGCAGTACTTC. The chain uses TRBV7-9 and TRBJ2-7, with D perhaps TRBD1 or TRBD2 (6 bases each). Trimming pared 5 bases from V and 2 bases from J, leaving 22 bases between. Germline lookup yields CDR1 SEHNR and CDR2 FQNEAQ (reference sequence). This CDR3 has 17 residues.